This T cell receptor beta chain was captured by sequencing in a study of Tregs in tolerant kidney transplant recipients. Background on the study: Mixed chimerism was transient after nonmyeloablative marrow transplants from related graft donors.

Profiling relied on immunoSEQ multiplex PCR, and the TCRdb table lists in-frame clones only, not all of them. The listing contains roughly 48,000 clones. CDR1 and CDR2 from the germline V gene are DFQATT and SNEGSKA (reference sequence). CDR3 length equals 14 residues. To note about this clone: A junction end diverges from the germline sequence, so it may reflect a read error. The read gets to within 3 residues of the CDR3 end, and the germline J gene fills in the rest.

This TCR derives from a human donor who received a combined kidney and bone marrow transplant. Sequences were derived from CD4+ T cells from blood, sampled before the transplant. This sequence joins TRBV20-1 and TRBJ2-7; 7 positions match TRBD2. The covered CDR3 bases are TGCAGCGCTAGAGAACCTAGCGGAACCTACGAG. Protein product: CSAREPSGTYE. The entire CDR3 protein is CSAREPSGTYEQYF.